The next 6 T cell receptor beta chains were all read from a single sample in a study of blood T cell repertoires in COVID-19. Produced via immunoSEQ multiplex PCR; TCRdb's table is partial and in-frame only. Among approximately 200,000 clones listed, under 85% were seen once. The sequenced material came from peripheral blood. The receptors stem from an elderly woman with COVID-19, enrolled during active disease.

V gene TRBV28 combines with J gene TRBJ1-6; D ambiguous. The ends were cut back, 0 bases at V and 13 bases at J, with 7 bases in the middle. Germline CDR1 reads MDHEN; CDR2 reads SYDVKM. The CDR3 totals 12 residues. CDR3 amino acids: CASSLWSGPLHF. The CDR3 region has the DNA TGTGCCAGCAGTTTATGGTCCGGGCCCCTCCACTTT.

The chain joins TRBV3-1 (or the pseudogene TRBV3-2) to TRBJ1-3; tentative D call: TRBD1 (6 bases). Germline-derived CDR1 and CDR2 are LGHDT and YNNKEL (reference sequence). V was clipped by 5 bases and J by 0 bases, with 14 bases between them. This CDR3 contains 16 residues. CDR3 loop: CASSKTGTSSGNTIYF. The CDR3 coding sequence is TGTGCCAGCAGCAAGACCGGGACAAGCTCTGGAAACACCATATATTTT.

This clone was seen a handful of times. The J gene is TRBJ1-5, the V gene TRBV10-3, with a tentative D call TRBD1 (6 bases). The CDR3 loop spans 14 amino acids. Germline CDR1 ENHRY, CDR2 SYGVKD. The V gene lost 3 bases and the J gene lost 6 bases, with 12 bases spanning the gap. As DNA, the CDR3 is TGTGCCATCAGTGATCCTGGGGGCGGTCAGCCCCAGCATTTT. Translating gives CAISDPGGGQPQHF.

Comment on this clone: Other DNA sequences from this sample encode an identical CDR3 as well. This CDR3 is CASSPGLREVNTEAFF. CDR3 sequence (DNA): TGTGCCAGTAGTCCGGGACTAAGAGAGGTGAACACTGAAGCTTTCTTT. This chain connects TRBV19 to TRBJ1-1; D possibly corresponds to TRBD1 (5 bases). Trimming left V 5 bases short and J 0 bases short, with 16 bases between. Germline values: CDR1 LNHDA, CDR2 SQIVND (reference sequence). There are 16 residues in the CDR3. Complete variable domain (other parts from reference TRBV19 and TRBJ1-1): DGGITQSPKYLFRKEGQNVTLSCEQNLNHDAMYWYRQDPGQGLRLIYYSQIVNDFQKGDIAEGYSVSREKKESFPLTVTSAQKNPTAFYLCASSPGLREVNTEAFFGQGTRLTVV.

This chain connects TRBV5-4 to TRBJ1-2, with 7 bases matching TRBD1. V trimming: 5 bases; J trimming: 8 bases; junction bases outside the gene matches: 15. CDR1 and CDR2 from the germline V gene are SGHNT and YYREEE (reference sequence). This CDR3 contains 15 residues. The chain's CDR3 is CASSPGTDRRLGYTF. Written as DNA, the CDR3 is TGTGCCAGCAGTCCAGGGACAGACCGGCGGCTGGGCTACACCTTC.

CDR3 amino acids: CASSLRIGGNQPQHF. CDR3 DNA sequence: TGTGCCAGCAGCCTCAGGATCGGGGGAAATCAGCCCCAGCATTTT. The genes are TRBV7-3 and TRBJ1-5; perhaps TRBD1 as D (5 bases). V was shortened by 5 bases and J by 4 bases, with 15 bases between the two germline ends. Looked up from germline, CDR1 is SGHTA and CDR2 is FQGTGA. The CDR3 length is 15 residues.